What follows are 32 T cell receptor beta chains derived from one specimen sequenced in a study of blood T cell repertoires in COVID-19. Assay used: immunoSEQ multiplex PCR; TCRdb lists only in-frame clones, some missing. The sample holds some 200,000 clones, around 89% seen once. The sequenced material came from peripheral blood. Source of these receptors: a man aged 65 to 79 with acute or convalescent COVID-19.

V and J are TRBV6-5 and TRBJ2-1, with D possibly being TRBD2 (6 bases). The length of the CDR3 is 16 residues. V was pared by 4 bases and J by 3 bases, with 16 bases between. The germline V gene has CDR1 MNHEY and CDR2 SVGAGI. DNA of the CDR3: TGTGCCAGCAGTTCGGGACTCACGCCGATCTACAATGAGCAGTTCTTC. Encoded protein: CASSSGLTPIYNEQFF.

The chain employs TRBV2 and TRBJ1-5, with TRBD1 identical over 10 bases. V lost 1 base, J lost 4 bases, and 4 bases stayed unmatched. Germline V gene data show CDR1 as SNHLY and CDR2 as FYNNEI. This CDR3 has 16 residues. For the CDR3, the DNA is TGTGCCAGCAGTGAAGAGACAGGGGGCTCGAATCAGCCCCAGCATTTT. Protein product: CASSEETGGSNQPQHF.

The chain employs TRBV5-4 and TRBJ1-1; D gene ambiguous. Germline loops: CDR1 SGHNT, CDR2 YYREEE (reference sequence). The CDR3 totals 14 residues. Trimming took off 3 bases at V and 1 base at J, with 10 bases between the two ends. The CDR3 sequence is CASSSDPRNTEAFF. The CDR3 region has the DNA TGTGCCAGCAGCTCTGATCCGAGGAACACTGAAGCTTTCTTT. Drawing the rest from reference TRBV5-4 and TRBJ1-1, the complete variable domain is ETGVTQSPTHLIKTRGQQVTLRCSSQSGHNTVSWYQQALGQGPQFIFQYYREEENGRGNFPPRFSGLQFPNYSSELNVNALELDDSALYLCASSSDPRNTEAFFGQGTRLTVV.

This clone appeared a few times. The chain combines TRBV4-3 with TRBJ2-3; 9 bases align to TRBD2. V dropped 0 bases and J dropped 2; count of bases not matched to a gene: 18. The V gene's germline CDR1 is LGHNA and CDR2 YSLEER. The CDR3 covers 21 residues. CDR3 loop: CASSQDSWAKLSGRSTDTQYF. CDR3 sequence (DNA): TGCGCCAGCAGCCAAGACTCCTGGGCCAAGCTGAGCGGGAGGTCCACAGATACGCAGTATTTT.

The chain is built from TRBV30 and TRBJ2-7, with TRBD1 as a possible D gene (5 bases). This CDR3 spans 14 amino acids. The V end lost 0 bases, the J end lost 3 bases, and 12 bases lay between the germline ends. Germline V gene data show CDR1 as GTSNPN and CDR2 as SVGIG (reference sequence). Here the CDR3 reads CAWSVVGANYEQYF. CDR3 nucleotide sequence: TGTGCCTGGAGTGTCGTTGGGGCCAACTACGAGCAGTACTTC.

The rearrangement joins TRBV20-1 to TRBJ2-1; a possible D gene is TRBD1 (5 bases). Trimming shortened V by 3 bases and J by 3 bases, and 15 bases separated the two germline ends. The CDR3 runs to 15 residues. Germline V gene data show CDR1 as DFQATT and CDR2 as SNEGSKA (reference sequence). The CDR3 DNA reads as TGCAGTGCTAGTAGGGGCGAGACAAACTACAATGAGCAGTTCTTC. It specifies CSASRGETNYNEQFF.

The rearrangement links TRBV13 to TRBJ2-4; 7 bases fit TRBD2. CDR1 and CDR2 (germline): PRHDT, FYEKMQ (reference sequence). V lost 4 bases, J lost 6 bases, and 12 bases stayed unmatched. This CDR3 region has 16 residues. CDR3 loop: CASSSSAGREGNIQYF. CDR3 DNA sequence: TGTGCCAGCAGCTCCTCCGCTGGCAGGGAGGGAAACATTCAGTACTTC. Combining the CDR3 with reference TRBV13 and TRBJ2-4 gives the whole variable domain AAGVIQSPRHLIKEKRETATLKCYPIPRHDTVYWYQQGPGQDPQFLISFYEKMQSDKGSIPDRFSAQQFSDYHSELNMSSLELGDSALYFCASSSSAGREGNIQYFGAGTRLSVL.

The J gene is TRBJ2-3, the V gene TRBV25-1, with 10 bases identical to TRBD2. Germline assignment: CDR1 MGHDK and CDR2 SYGVNS. CDR3 length: 14 residues. V was clipped by 6 bases and J by 4 bases; unmatched bases: 4. The CDR3 loop reads CASRTLAGADTQYF. The CDR3 DNA sequence: TGTGCCAGCAGAACCCTAGCGGGAGCAGATACGCAGTATTTT.

The rearrangement links TRBV2 to TRBJ2-1, with TRBD2 matching 9 bases. The CDR3 sequence is 14 residues long. Germline CDR1 SNHLY, CDR2 FYNNEI. The ends lost 7 bases at V and 3 bases at J; junction bases unmatched: 4. CDR3 sequence (DNA): TGTGCCAGCAACTTAGCGGGAGTCTACAATGAGCAGTTCTTC. This translates into CASNLAGVYNEQFF.

The rearrangement links TRBV5-1 to TRBJ2-1; 9 positions match TRBD2. The CDR3 loop spans 16 amino acids. Germline CDR1 is SGHRS and CDR2 is YFSETQ. V was clipped by 4 bases and J by 2 bases; unmatched bases: 7. Here the CDR3 reads CASSVLAGVAYNEQFF. For the CDR3, the DNA is TGCGCCAGCAGCGTCTTAGCGGGAGTGGCCTACAATGAGCAGTTCTTC.

The chain joins TRBV7-9 to TRBJ2-7; weak D call: TRBD2 (6 bases). Trimming pared 5 bases from V and 7 bases from J, leaving 24 bases between. The CDR3 loop spans 16 amino acids. The V gene's germline CDR1 is SEHNR and CDR2 FQNEAQ (reference sequence). CDR3 coding DNA: TGTGCCAGCAGCCCGAACGTTGGGGGGACCCGAGTAGAGCAGTACTTC. It specifies CASSPNVGGTRVEQYF.

The chain uses TRBV5-4 and TRBJ2-1, with D possibly TRBD2 on 7 matching bases. CDR3 length: 15 amino acids. Between the trimmed V and J ends, which lost 4 bases and 7 bases, there was a span of 18 bases. The V gene's germline CDR1 is SGHNT and CDR2 YYREEE (reference sequence). The CDR3 reads CASSPRGGEGNEQFF. The CDR3 region has the DNA TGTGCCAGCAGCCCGAGGGGGGGCGAGGGGAATGAGCAGTTCTTC. Full variable domain (remainder filled in from reference TRBV5-4 and TRBJ2-1): ETGVTQSPTHLIKTRGQQVTLRCSSQSGHNTVSWYQQALGQGPQFIFQYYREEENGRGNFPPRFSGLQFPNYSSELNVNALELDDSALYLCASSPRGGEGNEQFFGPGTRLTVL.

The rearrangement links TRBV5-1 to TRBJ2-7; D might be TRBD2 (11 bases). Germline V gives CDR1 SGHRS, CDR2 YFSETQ. This CDR3 is 18 amino acids long. The V end lost 5 bases, the J end lost 2 bases, and 26 bases lay between the germline ends. Here the CDR3 DNA reads TGCGCCAGCAGAAAGACAGGGGGCTCGACTAGCGGGGCCTACGAGCAGTACTTC. Translating it yields CASRKTGGSTSGAYEQYF. Looking up the rest from reference TRBV5-1 and TRBJ2-7 gives the full variable domain: KAGVTQTPRYLIKTRGQQVTLSCSPISGHRSVSWYQQTPGQGLQFLFEYFSETQRNKGNFPGRFSGRQFSNSRSEMNVSTLELGDSALYLCASRKTGGSTSGAYEQYFGPGTRLTVT.

The CDR3 here is CASSPGLHTDTQYF. The CDR3 DNA follows: TGTGCCAGTAGCCCGGGACTACACACAGATACGCAGTATTTT. The rearrangement joins TRBV19 to TRBJ2-3, with TRBD2 matching 7 bases. The CDR3 runs to 14 residues. Trimming removed 6 bases from V and 2 bases from J; junction bases left unmatched: 5. The germline CDR1 and CDR2 sequences are LNHDA and SQIVND (reference sequence).

The rearrangement joins TRBV6-2 or TRBV6-3 to TRBJ2-1, with TRBD2 matching 14 bases. Per germline, CDR1 MNHEY and CDR2 SVGEGT. The CDR3 has 15 residues. The J segment lost 14 bases and the V segment lost 0 bases, leaving 6 bases of the junction unmatched. The CDR3, as DNA: TGTGCCAGCAGTTACTCGGGACTAGCGGGAGCCAGGAAGTTCTTC. It translates to CASSYSGLAGARKFF.

This clone was observed a single time. J is TRBJ2-1 and V is TRBV6-5, with a weak D call TRBD2 (5 bases). The ends were cut back, 8 bases at V and 5 bases at J, with 13 bases in the middle. Germline V gene sequence: CDR1 MNHEY, CDR2 SVGAGI. CDR3 length: 13 residues. This chain's CDR3 is CASAWTPHNEQFF. The CDR3 DNA sequence: TGTGCCAGCGCATGGACTCCCCACAATGAGCAGTTCTTC.

This chain joins TRBV5-1 and TRBJ1-1; 7 bases map to TRBD1. The CDR3 consists of 15 residues. Trimming cost V 1 base and J 1 base; bases outside gene matches: 4. Germline CDR1 reads SGHRS; CDR2 reads YFSETQ. DNA of the CDR3: TGCGCCAGCAGCTTGACAGGGGAACCGAACACTGAAGCTTTCTTT. As protein: CASSLTGEPNTEAFF.

The chain combines TRBV6-5 with TRBJ1-2; D gene ambiguous. Trimming shortened V by 4 bases and J by 5 bases, and 20 bases separated the two germline ends. The CDR3 has 16 residues. The germline V gene has CDR1 MNHEY and CDR2 SVGAGI. CDR3 nucleotides: TGTGCCAGCAGTTTCAACGGGCGGGGTGGTGGGTATGGCTACACCTTC. Its protein is CASSFNGRGGGYGYTF.

V usage is TRBV11-2 and J usage is TRBJ2-5; no reliable D call. V lost 1 base and J 2 bases, leaving 8 bases between the germline ends. This CDR3 is 14 amino acids long. Per germline, CDR1 SGHAT and CDR2 FQNNGV. CDR3 in amino acids: CASSLATVQETQYF. The CDR3 DNA follows: TGTGCCAGCAGCTTAGCTACGGTACAAGAGACCCAGTACTTC. The variable domain in full, with the rest retrieved from reference TRBV11-2 and TRBJ2-5, is EAGVAQSPRYKIIEKRQSVAFWCNPISGHATLYWYQQILGQGPKLLIQFQNNGVVDDSQLPKDRFSAERLKGVDSTLKIQPAKLEDSAVYLCASSLATVQETQYFGPGTRLLVL.

The J gene is TRBJ2-3, the V gene TRBV27; TRBD2 matches at 13 bases. The CDR3 totals 16 residues. Germline V gene data show CDR1 as MNHEY and CDR2 as SMNVEV (reference sequence). The junction had 2 bases not matched to a gene; V was cut back by 1 base and J by 4 bases. The CDR3 is CASSLFGLAGADTQYF. The CDR3 nucleotides are TGTGCCAGCAGTTTATTCGGACTAGCGGGAGCAGATACGCAGTATTTT.

This clone has a handful of counts. Different DNA sequences within this sample yield the same CDR3. This chain joins TRBV2 and TRBJ1-1; 7 bases map to TRBD1. V was clipped by 6 bases and J by 1 base; unmatched bases: 2. The CDR3 has 13 amino acids. CDR1 and CDR2 from the germline V gene are SNHLY and FYNNEI. CDR3 in DNA: TGTGCCAGCAGCCGGGACAGGAACACTGAAGCTTTCTTT. This codes for CASSRDRNTEAFF.

The gene calls are TRBV3-1 (or the pseudogene TRBV3-2) and TRBJ1-1, with a possible D match to TRBD1 (5 bases). The CDR3 is 15 amino acids. The V and J ends lost 3 bases and 0 bases respectively, with 11 bases between them. Germline V lookup: CDR1 LGHDT, CDR2 YNNKEL (reference sequence). The CDR3 is CASSHAAGLNTEAFF. The CDR3, as DNA: TGTGCCAGCAGCCATGCGGCAGGGCTGAACACTGAAGCTTTCTTT.

The gene calls are TRBV5-1 and TRBJ2-2; 11 bases fit TRBD1. This CDR3 region has 15 residues. V shed 7 bases and J 5 bases; nucleotides not matched to a gene: 7. Germline V CDR1 and CDR2: SGHRS, YFSETQ. CDR3 bases: TGCGCCAGCGAGACCGGGACAGGGGGAACCGGGGAGCTGTTTTTT. This encodes CASETGTGGTGELFF.

A single count supports this clone. The chain combines TRBV3-1 (or the pseudogene TRBV3-2) with TRBJ2-7; 9 nucleotides agree with TRBD2. Germline V lookup: CDR1 LGHDT, CDR2 YNNKEL (reference sequence). The CDR3 contains 15 residues. The V segment lost 6 bases and the J segment 1 base; nucleotides outside the gene matches: 7. The CDR3 protein is CASSTGLALSYEQYF. DNA of the CDR3: TGTGCCAGCAGTACGGGACTAGCATTATCCTACGAGCAGTACTTC.

The chain employs TRBV7-2 and TRBJ2-5; D gene ambiguous. V lost 3 bases and J 1 base, leaving 6 bases between the germline ends. The germline gives CDR1 SGHTA, CDR2 FQGNSA. The CDR3 has 13 amino acids. In DNA, the CDR3 is TGTGCCAGCAGCTTCCAAATCCAAGAGACCCAGTACTTC. Amino acids: CASSFQIQETQYF. Together with reference TRBV7-2 and TRBJ2-5, the CDR3 gives the full variable domain: GAGVSQSPSNKVTEKGKDVELRCDPISGHTALYWYRQSLGQGLEFLIYFQGNSAPDKSGLPSDRFSAERTGGSVSTLTIQRTQQEDSAVYLCASSFQIQETQYFGPGTRLLVL.

The rearrangement links TRBV15 to TRBJ2-7; 14 positions match TRBD2. The CDR3 totals 15 residues. CDR1 and CDR2 (germline): LNHNV, YYDKDF (reference sequence). V trimming: 5 bases; J trimming: 7 bases; junction bases outside the gene matches: 7. CDR3 in amino acids: CATSPRGLAGDEQYF. As DNA, the CDR3 is TGTGCCACCAGCCCACGGGGACTAGCGGGAGATGAGCAGTACTTC.

The V gene is TRBV5-1, the J gene TRBJ2-7; 8 bases match TRBD1. Germline loops: CDR1 SGHRS, CDR2 YFSETQ. This CDR3 region has 14 residues. The junction had 3 bases not matched to a gene; V was cut back by 2 bases and J by 2 bases. CDR3 sequence reads: CASSFWGQAYEQYF. As DNA, the CDR3 is TGCGCCAGCAGCTTTTGGGGACAGGCCTACGAGCAGTACTTC.

This sequence joins TRBV6-2 or TRBV6-3 and TRBJ2-2; 10 nucleotides match TRBD2. Germline assignment: CDR1 MNHEY and CDR2 SVGEGT. This CDR3 is 16 amino acids long. J gave up 5 bases and V 1 base, and 4 bases lay outside the gene matches. The CDR3 DNA sequence: TGTGCCAGCAGTTACTGGGCTAGCGGGAGTACCGGGGAGCTGTTTTTT. Protein: CASSYWASGSTGELFF.

The chain combines TRBV9 with TRBJ2-7, with TRBD2 as a possible D gene (7 bases). Germline V gives CDR1 SGDLS, CDR2 YYNGEE. CDR3 length: 16 amino acids. Trimming stripped 5 bases from V and 4 bases from J, with 22 bases between. CDR3 in amino acids: CASSDLRGATRYEQYF. The CDR3 coding sequence is TGTGCCAGCAGTGATCTTCGGGGGGCAACTAGGTACGAGCAGTACTTC.

This clone was counted once. The chain uses TRBV3-1 (or the pseudogene TRBV3-2) and TRBJ2-7, with 13 bases lining up with TRBD2. From germline, CDR1 is LGHDT and CDR2 YNNKEL (reference sequence). The CDR3 length is 15 residues. With V trimmed by 4 bases and J by 4 bases, 4 bases remained unmatched. This chain's CDR3 is CASSRGTSGMYEQYF. CDR3 bases: TGTGCCAGCAGCCGGGGGACTAGCGGGATGTACGAGCAGTACTTC.

V is TRBV28 and J is TRBJ2-7, with D maybe TRBD1 (6 bases). The V and J ends lost 6 bases and 1 base respectively, with 16 bases between them. Germline V gene lookup returns CDR1 MDHEN and CDR2 SYDVKM. This CDR3 is built from 15 residues. This chain's CDR3 is CASRGTRSGSYEQYF. The CDR3 DNA sequence: TGTGCCAGCAGGGGGACAAGGTCTGGGTCCTACGAGCAGTACTTC.

V and J are TRBV5-5 and TRBJ1-5, with TRBD1 identical over 9 bases. Trimming cost V 4 bases and J 5 bases; bases outside gene matches: 7. The CDR3 has 15 amino acids. Looked up from germline, CDR1 is SGHKS and CDR2 is YYEKEE (reference sequence). The CDR3 protein is CASSPDRGADQPQHF. DNA of the CDR3: TGTGCCAGCAGCCCGGACAGGGGCGCCGATCAGCCCCAGCATTTT.